What follows are 23 T cell receptor beta chains derived from one specimen sequenced in a study of regulatory T cells in long-lasting Graves disease. Documented time point: newly diagnosed GD, antithyroid drugs for less than 3 months. From RNA extracted from PBMCs, the TCR library was made. TCR beta libraries were built with iRepertoire HTBI primers and Arm-PCR of CDR3 regions. TCRdb used MiXCR to reprocess the multiplex PCR reads, holding one entry per CDR3 protein. Of roughly 510,000 distinct CDR3 sequences listed, 15% to 20% are singletons. Separately, the same data were catalogued under a study of T cells in Graves' hyperthyroidism and ophthalmopathy.

Sequenced material: peripheral blood mononuclear cells (PBMCs), taken at new diagnosis, from a patient treated with antithyroid drugs. These TCRs come from a young man with Graves disease.

This clonotype was recorded only once. The rearrangement links TRBV5-1 to TRBJ2-3; D is ambiguous. Germline lookup yields CDR1 SGHRS and CDR2 YFSETQ. Trimming cost V 8 bases and J 0 bases, with 16 bases left between them. The CDR3 consists of 15 residues. For the CDR3, the DNA is TGCGCCAGTGGCTTAACTACGTCTAGCACAGATACGCAGTATTTT. It yields the protein CASGLTTSSTDTQYF.

This clonotype was recorded many times. The gene calls are TRBV7-9 and TRBJ1-1; TRBD1 agrees at 8 bases. The length of the CDR3 is 14 residues. CDR1 and CDR2 from the germline V gene are SEHNR and FQNEAQ (reference sequence). The V gene end was trimmed by 5 bases and the J gene end by 4 bases; junction bases not matched to a gene: 6. The CDR3 DNA reads TGTGCCAGCAGCCTTAGACAGGGGCCCACTGAAGCTTTCTTT. This gives the protein CASSLRQGPTEAFF.

Ten or more counts support this clonotype. V and J are TRBV7-8 and TRBJ2-7; weak D call: TRBD2 (7 bases). The CDR3 is 16 amino acids. Germline V CDR1 and CDR2: SGHVS, FQNEAQ. Between the trimmed V and J ends, which lost 5 bases and 4 bases, there was a span of 21 bases. The CDR3 here is CASSPRGGSGAYEQYF. As DNA, the CDR3 is TGTGCCAGCAGCCCCCGCGGGGGTTCAGGGGCTTACGAGCAGTACTTC.

This clonotype was counted ten times or more. The chain uses TRBV7-3 and TRBJ2-1; D gene uncertain. Germline V gene data show CDR1 as SGHTA and CDR2 as FQGTGA. The CDR3 runs 13 residues. V was trimmed by 5 bases and J by 6 bases, leaving 11 bases between them. Written as DNA, the CDR3 is TGTGCCAGCAGCCCCGCCCATCTCAATGAGCAGTTCTTC. This gives the protein CASSPAHLNEQFF.

This clonotype has more than one count but fewer than ten. V usage is TRBV27 and J usage is TRBJ2-5; 8 bases fit TRBD1. Germline V gene data show CDR1 as MNHEY and CDR2 as SMNVEV (reference sequence). V lost 5 bases to trimming and J lost 7 bases; unmatched junction nucleotides: 9. The CDR3 runs 14 residues. CDR3 loop: CASSPTPGTGTQYF. CDR3 nucleotides: TGTGCCAGCAGTCCGACACCCGGGACAGGGACCCAGTACTTC.

This clonotype was observed a handful of times. This chain joins TRBV24-1 and TRBJ2-1; D perhaps matches TRBD1 (6 bases). The V gene's germline CDR1 is KGHDR and CDR2 SFDVKD. V shed 3 bases and J shed 5 bases, with 13 bases lying between them. CDR3 length equals 15 residues. The CDR3 spells CATSDPADRNNEQFF. DNA of the CDR3: TGTGCCACCAGTGATCCAGCAGACAGGAACAATGAGCAGTTCTTC.

A remark on this clonotype: This may be a read error, as it is one base from a much larger clone. The conserved phenylalanine or tryptophan normally closing the CDR3 is absent here, so this likely arose from a read error. The rearrangement joins TRBV7-9 to TRBJ2-7; 11 bases align to TRBD2. The CDR3 spans 17 residues. The germline CDR1 and CDR2 sequences are SEHNR and FQNEAQ (reference sequence). With 1 base clipped from V and 2 bases from J, the junction kept 7 bases outside the gene matches. CDR3 loop: CASSLGAPGLAAYEQYL. CDR3 DNA sequence: TGTGCCAGCAGCTTAGGGGCCCCGGGACTAGCGGCCTACGAGCAGTACCTC.

This clonotype was observed at least ten times. The chain is built from TRBV10-3 and TRBJ2-5; perhaps TRBD1 as D (5 bases). The CDR3 runs to 16 residues. With 2 bases removed from V and 5 bases from J, the gap between germline ends came to 18 bases. Germline V CDR1 and CDR2: ENHRY, SYGVKD. CDR3 nucleotides: TGTGCCATCAGTGAGCCCCTCGTTGGGGCCGGGGAGACCCAGTACTTC. Protein sequence: CAISEPLVGAGETQYF.

This clonotype was counted a few times. The gene calls are TRBV5-6 and TRBJ1-1; the D is unclear. CDR1 SGHDT and CDR2 YYEEEE come from the germline V gene. The CDR3 extends over 15 amino acids. The V end lost 2 bases, the J end lost 5 bases, and 16 bases lay between the germline ends. CDR3 sequence reads: CASSFVRVGRTEAFF. CDR3 in DNA: TGTGCCAGCAGCTTCGTTCGAGTGGGTCGGACTGAAGCTTTCTTT.

Concerning this clonotype itself: A far larger clone is only one base removed, so a read error is likely. This rearrangement joins TRBV2 to TRBJ2-4; D unresolved. The J call is in doubt because the DNA end fits TRBJ2-1 better. The CDR3 contains 17 residues. Germline V gene lookup returns CDR1 SNHLY and CDR2 FYNNEI. CDR3 in DNA: TGTGCCAGCAGCAACCTTGTGGGCGGCTCGTATCACAATGGGCAGTTCTTC. This gives the protein CASSNLVGGSYHNGQFF.

At least ten counts were recorded for this clonotype. The chain has TRBV12-3 or TRBV12-4 and TRBJ1-4, with 8 bases lining up with TRBD1. This CDR3 has 14 residues. The V gene end was trimmed by 4 bases and the J gene end by 8 bases; junction bases not matched to a gene: 6. This chain's CDR3 is CASSSRTGIEKLFF. The CDR3 nucleotides are TGTGCCAGCAGTTCACGGACAGGGATCGAAAAACTGTTTTTT.

There are many counts of this clonotype. The V gene is TRBV2, the J gene TRBJ2-1; D may be TRBD2 (7 bases). Germline CDR1 is SNHLY and CDR2 is FYNNEI. The CDR3 extends over 15 amino acids. Trimming pared 6 bases from V and 5 bases from J, leaving 17 bases between. DNA for the CDR3: TGTGCCAGCAGAATGGGAGGGGGATTGCACAATGAGCAGTTCTTC. This codes for CASRMGGGLHNEQFF.

This clonotype was counted ten times or more. This chain uses TRBV6-2 or TRBV6-3 with TRBJ2-5, with 9 bases aligning to TRBD2. Germline V gives CDR1 MNHEY, CDR2 SVGEGT. This CDR3 is 15 amino acids long. Losses at the gene ends were 5 bases for V and 4 bases for J; bases not matched to a gene: 8. Written as DNA, the CDR3 is TGTGCCAGCAGTGCGTTAGCGGGAGTAGGAGAGACCCAGTACTTC. Translated: CASSALAGVGETQYF.

This clonotype was counted many times. A much larger clone lies one base from this, so it may be a read error. The CDR3 protein is CASSSPSGAYNELFF. For the CDR3, the DNA is TGTGCCAGCAGTTCTCCTAGCGGGGCCTACAATGAGCTGTTCTTC. V gene TRBV12-3 or TRBV12-4 combines with J gene TRBJ2-1, with 9 bases matching TRBD2. The CDR3 consists of 15 residues.

This chain uses TRBV27 with TRBJ1-5; 7 nucleotides align to TRBD1. V gave up 8 bases and J gave up 4 bases; unmatched junction bases: 8. The CDR3 loop spans 14 amino acids. Germline V CDR1 and CDR2: MNHEY, SMNVEV (reference sequence). The CDR3 region is CASGHDRENQPQHF. The CDR3 nucleotides read TGTGCCAGCGGGCACGACAGGGAAAATCAGCCCCAGCATTTT.

This rearrangement joins TRBV19 to TRBJ2-2; the D gene is possibly TRBD1 (6 bases). V lost 5 bases to trimming and J lost 5 bases, with 9 bases between them. Germline CDR1 is LNHDA and CDR2 is SQIVND (reference sequence). The CDR3 has 13 amino acids. For the CDR3, the DNA is TGTGCCAGTAGTTGGGGGCAGACCGGGGAGCTGTTTTTT. Protein sequence: CASSWGQTGELFF.

The rearrangement joins TRBV5-1 to TRBJ2-2, with D perhaps matching TRBD1 (6 bases). V lost 4 bases and J 6 bases, leaving 13 bases between the germline ends. The germline CDR1 and CDR2 sequences are SGHRS and YFSETQ. CDR3 length equals 14 residues. The CDR3 DNA reads as TGCGCCAGCAGCCAGCAGGACAGATCCGGGGAGCTGTTTTTT. This translates into CASSQQDRSGELFF.

This clonotype was observed a handful of times. The chain has TRBV7-9 and TRBJ2-1; D is perhaps TRBD1 or TRBD2 (5 bases each). Per germline, CDR1 SEHNR and CDR2 FQNEAQ (reference sequence). This CDR3 is built from 16 residues. Trimming cost V 2 bases and J 0 bases, with 11 bases left between them. The CDR3 sequence is CASSLLGESSYNEQFF. In DNA, the CDR3 is TGTGCCAGCAGCTTATTAGGGGAGAGCTCCTACAATGAGCAGTTCTTC.

This clonotype was seen more than once but under ten times. In DNA form, the CDR3 reads TGTGCCAGCAGCCAAGCCGGGACAGGGGTCTCTGGAAACACCATATATTTT. It codes for CASSQAGTGVSGNTIYF. The gene calls are TRBV3-1 and TRBJ1-3; TRBD1 matches 10 bases. The CDR3 spans 17 residues. CDR1 LGHDT and CDR2 YNNKEL come from the germline V gene (reference sequence). V dropped 1 base and J dropped 0; count of bases not matched to a gene: 3. Using reference TRBV3-1 and TRBJ1-3 for the parts outside the CDR3, the full variable domain is DTAVSQTPKYLVTQMGNDKSIKCEQNLGHDTMYWYKQDSKKFLKIMFSYNNKELIINETVPNRFSPKSPDKAHLNLHINSLELGDSAVYFCASSQAGTGVSGNTIYFGEGSWLTVV.

V gene TRBV9 combines with J gene TRBJ1-1; D is possibly TRBD1 (5 bases). The CDR3 runs to 14 residues. Germline-derived CDR1 and CDR2 are SGDLS and YYNGEE. V was pared by 4 bases and J by 1 base, with 11 bases between. In DNA, the CDR3 is TGTGCCAGCAGCCCCCGGGGGAGGAACACTGAAGCTTTCTTT. Its translation is CASSPRGRNTEAFF.

The rearrangement links TRBV7-3 to TRBJ1-1, with 9 bases identical to TRBD1. CDR3 length: 14 amino acids. Germline V lookup: CDR1 SGHTA, CDR2 FQGTGA. With 6 bases clipped from V and 5 bases from J, the junction kept 7 bases outside the gene matches. CDR3 sequence: CASSKQGAETEAFF. CDR3 nucleotides: TGTGCCAGCAGTAAACAGGGGGCGGAGACTGAAGCTTTCTTT.

This chain connects TRBV11-2 to TRBJ1-3; D gene unclear. The CDR3 covers 14 residues. CDR1 SGHAT and CDR2 FQNNGV come from the germline V gene. Trimming shortened V by 5 bases and J by 7 bases, and 15 bases separated the two germline ends. Here the CDR3 DNA reads TGTGCCAGCAGCCCACGTGGGGTAGGGAACACCATATATTTT. This codes for CASSPRGVGNTIYF. The full variable domain, in which reference TRBV11-2 and TRBJ1-3 provide the parts outside the CDR3, is EAGVAQSPRYKIIEKRQSVAFWCNPISGHATLYWYQQILGQGPKLLIQFQNNGVVDDSQLPKDRFSAERLKGVDSTLKIQPAKLEDSAVYLCASSPRGVGNTIYFGEGSWLTVV.

The genes are TRBV6-2 or TRBV6-3 and TRBJ2-7, with TRBD1 matching 9 bases. The CDR3 is 12 amino acids. V dropped 11 bases and J dropped 4; count of bases not matched to a gene: 6. Germline V gives CDR1 MNHEY, CDR2 SVGEGT. The chain's CDR3 is CAAGTGKYEQYF. CDR3 sequence (DNA): TGTGCCGCCGGGACAGGGAAATACGAGCAGTACTTC.